The 28 T cell receptor beta chains reported below all come from one sample, sequenced in a study of T cells after posttransplantation cyclophosphamide (dated by TCRdb to the mid-2010s). Viable CD3+CD4+ or CD3+CD8+ cells that were CCR7+CD45RA+CD45RO-CD95-CD27+CD28+ were classified as naive T cells. Libraries were prepared through the immunoSEQ multiplex PCR assay. The source is immuneACCESS, and TCRdb retained only in-frame sequences with V and J called. Part of the clones is not carried over; for the studies checked, unresolved V genes explain less than half of this, and the remainder is unexplained. Counted in this sample were 31,000 or so clones; 75% to 95% of them appeared once. The ten largest clones take up roughly 0.26% of the sample. Sequenced material: naive CD4+ T cells sorted from PBMCs. These receptors were obtained from an older woman in good health, CMV-negative, and a related stem cell transplant donor.

The chain joins TRBV7-3 to TRBJ1-1; TRBD1 might be the D (6 bases). There are 13 residues in the CDR3. V lost 5 bases and J lost 4, with 11 bases in between. CDR1 is SGHTA and CDR2 is FQGTGA in the germline V gene. CDR3 nucleotide sequence: TGTGCCAGCAGCCAAGACAGGAGCACTGAAGCTTTCTTT. It yields the protein CASSQDRSTEAFF.

The CDR3 DNA reads as TGTGCCAGCAAAAATCGCACCGGGGAGCTGTTTTTT. Amino acid sequence: CASKNRTGELFF. The chain is built from TRBV27 and TRBJ2-2; D gene unclear. Germline V gives CDR1 MNHEY, CDR2 SMNVEV (reference sequence). CDR3 length: 12 amino acids. V lost 7 bases to trimming and J lost 4 bases, with 7 bases between them.

V is TRBV11-2 and J is TRBJ1-3, with D possibly being TRBD1 (5 bases). The length of the CDR3 is 15 residues. Germline values: CDR1 SGHAT, CDR2 FQNNGV. The V end was cut by 7 bases, the J end by 2 bases, with 15 bases between. CDR3 coding DNA: TGTGCCAGCACCATTTACAAGGGGACTGGAAACACCATATATTTT. Its translation is CASTIYKGTGNTIYF.

The genes are TRBV15 and TRBJ2-7, with 12 bases matching TRBD2. The CDR3 contains 17 residues. Germline V gene sequence: CDR1 LNHNV, CDR2 YYDKDF (reference sequence). The trim removed 0 bases at V and 9 bases at J, leaving 12 bases unmatched. The CDR3 loop is CATSRDVGELAGGGQYF. DNA for the CDR3: TGTGCCACCAGCAGAGATGTAGGAGAACTAGCGGGAGGAGGGCAGTACTTC. Based on the CDR3 plus reference TRBV15 and TRBJ2-7, the full variable domain is DAMVIQNPRYQVTQFGKPVTLSCSQTLNHNVMYWYQQKSSQAPKLLFHYYDKDFNNEADTPDNFQSRRPNTSFCFLDIRSPGLGDTAMYLCATSRDVGELAGGGQYFGPGTRLTVT.

This chain links TRBV5-5 with TRBJ1-1, with D unresolved. This CDR3 has 14 residues. The germline CDR1 and CDR2 sequences are SGHKS and YYEKEE (reference sequence). V was trimmed by 1 base and J by 0 bases, leaving 7 bases between them. The CDR3 loop reads CASSLSQMNTEAFF. Here the CDR3 DNA reads TGTGCCAGCAGCTTGTCACAGATGAACACTGAAGCTTTCTTT. Supplemented by reference TRBV5-5 and TRBJ1-1, the full variable domain reads DAGVTQSPTHLIKTRGQQVTLRCSPISGHKSVSWYQQVLGQGPQFIFQYYEKEERGRGNFPDRFSARQFPNYSSELNVNALLLGDSALYLCASSLSQMNTEAFFGQGTRLTVV.

The chain joins TRBV19 to TRBJ1-1, with 7 bases that match TRBD1. CDR3 length equals 14 residues. V dropped 3 bases and J dropped 2; count of bases not matched to a gene: 3. In germline, CDR1 is LNHDA, CDR2 SQIVND (reference sequence). The CDR3 sequence: CASSMRGPNTEAFF. The CDR3 DNA is TGTGCCAGTAGTATGAGGGGGCCTAACACTGAAGCTTTCTTT.

This chain links TRBV2 with TRBJ2-2, with D possibly being TRBD1 (5 bases). CDR3 length: 15 amino acids. Looked up from germline, CDR1 is SNHLY and CDR2 is FYNNEI. The V and J ends lost 4 bases and 3 bases respectively, with 12 bases between them. CDR3 sequence: CASSVAQGDTGELFF. The DNA for the CDR3 is TGTGCCAGCAGTGTGGCCCAGGGCGACACCGGGGAGCTGTTTTTT.

The V gene is TRBV5-1, the J gene TRBJ2-2; 9 bases align to TRBD2. Trimming at V came to 0 bases and at J to 4 bases, leaving 10 bases not matched to a gene. CDR3 length: 18 amino acids. Germline values: CDR1 SGHRS, CDR2 YFSETQ. The CDR3, as DNA: TGCGCCAGCAGCTTGGCCCTTGCTAGCGGGGCGGCCACCGGGGAGCTGTTTTTT. It codes for CASSLALASGAATGELFF.

The chain couples TRBV5-1 to TRBJ2-5, with 8 bases that match TRBD2. Per germline, CDR1 SGHRS and CDR2 YFSETQ. V lost 5 bases, J lost 4 bases, and 7 bases stayed unmatched. The CDR3 is 14 residues long. This CDR3 reads CASSRDSGAETQYF. In DNA, the CDR3 is TGCGCCAGCAGTCGGGATAGCGGGGCAGAGACCCAGTACTTC. The variable domain in full, completed from reference TRBV5-1 and TRBJ2-5, reads KAGVTQTPRYLIKTRGQQVTLSCSPISGHRSVSWYQQTPGQGLQFLFEYFSETQRNKGNFPGRFSGRQFSNSRSEMNVSTLELGDSALYLCASSRDSGAETQYFGPGTRLLVL.

This chain connects TRBV7-9 to TRBJ1-4; D remains ambiguous. Trimming pared 0 bases from V and 7 bases from J, leaving 15 bases between. CDR1 is SEHNR and CDR2 is FQNEAQ in the germline V gene (reference sequence). This CDR3 comprises 16 residues. CDR3 coding DNA: TGTGCCAGCAGCTTAGCTCAGTGGGGAGACGGTGAAAAACTGTTTTTT. Its protein is CASSLAQWGDGEKLFF.

This chain links TRBV2 with TRBJ1-6; possibly TRBD1 for D (6 bases). The CDR3 is 15 residues long. The germline gives CDR1 SNHLY, CDR2 FYNNEI. Trimming removed 7 bases at V and 2 bases at J, with 12 bases between. This CDR3 is CASTTGSAYNSPLHF. CDR3 sequence (DNA): TGTGCCAGCACTACAGGGAGCGCCTATAATTCACCCCTCCACTTT.

The chain couples TRBV28 to TRBJ1-3, with D perhaps matching TRBD1 (5 bases). V dropped 5 bases and J dropped 0 bases, with 11 bases sitting between them. The germline V gene encodes CDR1 MDHEN and CDR2 SYDVKM. CDR3 length equals 15 residues. The chain's CDR3 is CASSRDSLSGNTIYF. The CDR3 DNA follows: TGTGCCAGCAGTCGCGACAGTCTCTCTGGAAACACCATATATTTT.

This chain uses TRBV7-6 with TRBJ2-2; D gene unclear. V lost 2 bases and J lost 1, with 8 bases in between. The CDR3 length is 15 residues. The germline CDR1 and CDR2 sequences are SGHVS and FNYEAQ. The CDR3 reads CASSLIPGNTGELFF. As DNA, the CDR3 is TGTGCCAGCAGCTTAATTCCAGGGAACACCGGGGAGCTGTTTTTT.

The chain joins TRBV6-1 to TRBJ1-1, with D possibly matching TRBD1 (6 bases). Trimming took off 7 bases at V and 0 bases at J, with 12 bases between the two ends. The CDR3 extends over 14 amino acids. Germline CDR1 MNHNS, CDR2 SASEGT. As DNA, the CDR3 is TGTGCCAGCACTCAAGGACAGTTGAACACTGAAGCTTTCTTT. Translated, it gives CASTQGQLNTEAFF.

The chain has TRBV5-4 and TRBJ2-2, with unresolved D. With 4 bases removed from V and 1 base from J, the gap between germline ends came to 11 bases. CDR1 and CDR2 (germline): SGHNT, YYREEE (reference sequence). The CDR3 has 15 residues. This CDR3 reads CASSLRDGNTGELFF. For the CDR3, the DNA is TGTGCCAGCAGCCTACGAGATGGGAACACCGGGGAGCTGTTTTTT.

This chain links TRBV7-3 with TRBJ1-1; the D gene is possibly TRBD1 (6 bases). This CDR3 has 15 amino acids. V was cut by 7 bases and J by 1 base, with 16 bases left in between. Germline CDR1 is SGHTA and CDR2 is FQGTGA. The CDR3 loop reads CASIEGGAGNTEAFF. The CDR3 DNA reads as TGTGCCAGCATCGAGGGGGGGGCTGGGAACACTGAAGCTTTCTTT.

This rearrangement joins TRBV19 to TRBJ1-2; 8 bases map to TRBD1. CDR1 and CDR2 from the germline V gene are LNHDA and SQIVND (reference sequence). J was trimmed by 7 bases and V by 6 bases; bases with no gene match: 10. The CDR3 extends over 14 amino acids. This CDR3 is CASRDRDRSGGYTF. The CDR3 DNA reads TGTGCCAGTAGGGACAGGGATAGATCTGGTGGCTACACCTTC.

V and J are TRBV19 and TRBJ2-2; D may be TRBD2 (6 bases). This CDR3 spans 14 amino acids. V shed 6 bases and J shed 6 bases, with 14 bases lying between them. Germline V gene lookup returns CDR1 LNHDA and CDR2 SQIVND (reference sequence). CDR3 coding DNA: TGTGCCAGTAGCCGCGGGGCGGGGCCCGGGGAGCTGTTTTTT. This translates into CASSRGAGPGELFF. The full variable domain, in which reference TRBV19 and TRBJ2-2 provide the parts outside the CDR3, is DGGITQSPKYLFRKEGQNVTLSCEQNLNHDAMYWYRQDPGQGLRLIYYSQIVNDFQKGDIAEGYSVSREKKESFPLTVTSAQKNPTAFYLCASSRGAGPGELFFGEGSRLTVL.

The genes are TRBV5-8 and TRBJ1-5; D not certain. Germline-derived CDR1 and CDR2 are SGHTS and YDEGEE. This CDR3 comprises 15 residues. Trimming shortened V by 3 bases and J by 8 bases, and 18 bases separated the two germline ends. The CDR3 DNA sequence: TGTGCCAGCAGCTCCTCGCTACTCGAGGGTAAGCCCCAGCATTTT. Its translation: CASSSSLLEGKPQHF.

V gene TRBV13 combines with J gene TRBJ2-3; TRBD2 agrees at 14 bases. Germline CDR1 PRHDT, CDR2 FYEKMQ (reference sequence). V lost 5 bases and J lost 1; bases outside the gene matches: 11. This CDR3 has 19 amino acids. In DNA form, the CDR3 reads TGTGCCAGCAGCAACCCCGGGACTAGCGGGAGTTTTGGCACAGATACGCAGTATTTT. Its protein is CASSNPGTSGSFGTDTQYF.

The chain links TRBV7-2 to TRBJ2-1; 11 nucleotides align to TRBD2. This CDR3 has 16 amino acids. Per the germline V gene, CDR1 is SGHTA and CDR2 is FQGNSA. The ends lost 6 bases at V and 8 bases at J; junction bases unmatched: 12. CDR3 nucleotide sequence: TGTGCCAGCAGGAGCGGGGGACTAGCGGCGAGCGATGAGCAGTTCTTC. As protein: CASRSGGLAASDEQFF.

The rearrangement links TRBV4-1 to TRBJ2-5; the D gene is possibly TRBD2 (6 bases). Germline V gene data show CDR1 as MGHRA and CDR2 as YSYEKL. V was shortened by 5 bases and J by 0 bases, with 10 bases between the two germline ends. This CDR3 has 14 residues. The CDR3 bases are TGCGCCAGCAGCGACCGGGACTACCAAGAGACCCAGTACTTC. It is translated as CASSDRDYQETQYF.

This clone came up a few times. The rearrangement uses TRBV2 and TRBJ2-1; possibly TRBD2 for D (6 bases). Germline lookup yields CDR1 SNHLY and CDR2 FYNNEI. The CDR3 spans 13 residues. CDR3 DNA: TGTACGGGCGGGAAGTTCTCCTACAATGAGCAGTTCTTC. Amino acids: CTGGKFSYNEQFF. Complete variable domain (other parts from reference TRBV2 and TRBJ2-1): EPEVTQTPSHQVTQMGQEVILRCVPISNHLYFYWYRQILGQKVEFLVSFYNNEISEKSEIFDDQFSVERPDGSNFTLKIRSTKLEDSAMYFCTGGKFSYNEQFFGPGTRLTVL.

The chain couples TRBV7-9 to TRBJ2-7; maybe TRBD2 (6 bases). Per the germline V gene, CDR1 is SEHNR and CDR2 is FQNEAQ (reference sequence). This CDR3 has 16 residues. The V and J ends lost 5 bases and 9 bases respectively, with 26 bases between them. The chain's CDR3 is CASSNSGGTGISGQYF. CDR3 coding DNA: TGTGCCAGCAGCAATAGCGGAGGTACGGGTATCTCTGGGCAGTACTTC.

This clone was picked up a small number of times. The chain is built from TRBV5-4 and TRBJ2-3, with D uncertain. The germline CDR1 and CDR2 sequences are SGHNT and YYREEE (reference sequence). Trimming cost V 4 bases and J 6 bases, with 15 bases left between them. This CDR3 comprises 14 residues. The CDR3 bases are TGTGCCAGCAGCACCCTAGTAGGCAAGGATACGCAGTATTTT. It codes for CASSTLVGKDTQYF.

This clone appeared a single time. The chain uses TRBV5-1 and TRBJ2-1; D may be TRBD1 (5 bases). V was cut by 0 bases and J by 4 bases, with 8 bases left in between. The CDR3 totals 14 residues. CDR1 and CDR2 (germline): SGHRS, YFSETQ. The CDR3 here is CASSLERGYNEQFF. The DNA for the CDR3 is TGCGCCAGCAGCTTGGAAAGGGGTTACAATGAGCAGTTCTTC.

The chain has TRBV5-5 and TRBJ2-3, with D possibly being TRBD1 (6 bases). Trimming shortened V by 4 bases and J by 2 bases, and 20 bases separated the two germline ends. Germline assignment: CDR1 SGHKS and CDR2 YYEKEE (reference sequence). The CDR3 has 17 amino acids. CDR3 residues: CASSPPTHRELTDTQYF. In DNA form, the CDR3 reads TGTGCCAGCAGCCCACCTACCCACAGGGAACTCACAGATACGCAGTATTTT.

The rearrangement joins TRBV6-5 to TRBJ2-3; D uncertain. V shed 0 bases and J shed 0 bases, with 7 bases lying between them. The germline gives CDR1 MNHEY, CDR2 SVGAGI. This CDR3 has 15 residues. The CDR3 is CASSYSTGSTDTQYF. DNA for the CDR3: TGTGCCAGCAGTTACTCGACCGGGAGCACAGATACGCAGTATTTT.